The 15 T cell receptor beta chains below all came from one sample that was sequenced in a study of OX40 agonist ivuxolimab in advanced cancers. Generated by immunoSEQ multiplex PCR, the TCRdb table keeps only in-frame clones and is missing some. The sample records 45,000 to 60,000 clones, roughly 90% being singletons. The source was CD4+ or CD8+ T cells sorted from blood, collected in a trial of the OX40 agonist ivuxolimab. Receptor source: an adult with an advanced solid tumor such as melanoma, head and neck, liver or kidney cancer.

For the CDR3, the DNA is TGCGCCAGCAGCTTGCACCCCGAACAGCAGTACTTC. Amino acids: CASSLHPEQQYF. This chain links TRBV5-1 with TRBJ2-7; D remains ambiguous. CDR3 length: 12 amino acids. Looked up from germline, CDR1 is SGHRS and CDR2 is YFSETQ. V lost 1 base and J lost 8, with 10 bases in between. Full variable domain (outside the CDR3, taken from reference TRBV5-1 and TRBJ2-7): KAGVTQTPRYLIKTRGQQVTLSCSPISGHRSVSWYQQTPGQGLQFLFEYFSETQRNKGNFPGRFSGRQFSNSRSEMNVSTLELGDSALYLCASSLHPEQQYFGPGTRLTVT.

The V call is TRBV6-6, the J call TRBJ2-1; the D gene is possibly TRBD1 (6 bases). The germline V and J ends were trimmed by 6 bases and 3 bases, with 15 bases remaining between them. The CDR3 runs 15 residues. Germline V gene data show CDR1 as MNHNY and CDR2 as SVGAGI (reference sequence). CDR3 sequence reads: CASRKRDTVYNEQFF. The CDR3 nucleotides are TGTGCCAGCAGGAAGAGGGACACCGTCTACAATGAGCAGTTCTTC.

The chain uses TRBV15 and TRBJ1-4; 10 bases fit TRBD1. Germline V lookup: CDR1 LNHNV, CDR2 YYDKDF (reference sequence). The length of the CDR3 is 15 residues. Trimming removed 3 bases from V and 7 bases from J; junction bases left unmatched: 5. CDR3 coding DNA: TGTGCCACCAGCAGTGGGACAGGGGCTGTTGAAAAACTGTTTTTT. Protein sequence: CATSSGTGAVEKLFF.

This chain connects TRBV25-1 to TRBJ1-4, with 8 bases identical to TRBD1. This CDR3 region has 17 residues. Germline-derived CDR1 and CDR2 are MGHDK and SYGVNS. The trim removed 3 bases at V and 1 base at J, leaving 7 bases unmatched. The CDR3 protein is CASSEENGQGTNEKLFF. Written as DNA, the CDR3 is TGTGCCAGCAGTGAGGAAAATGGACAGGGAACTAATGAAAAACTGTTTTTT.

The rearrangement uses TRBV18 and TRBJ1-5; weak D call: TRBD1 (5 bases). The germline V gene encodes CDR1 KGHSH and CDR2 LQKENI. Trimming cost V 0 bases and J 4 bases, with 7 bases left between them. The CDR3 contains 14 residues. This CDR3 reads CASSPPGLNQPQHF. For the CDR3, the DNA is TGTGCCAGCTCACCACCGGGACTAAATCAGCCCCAGCATTTT.

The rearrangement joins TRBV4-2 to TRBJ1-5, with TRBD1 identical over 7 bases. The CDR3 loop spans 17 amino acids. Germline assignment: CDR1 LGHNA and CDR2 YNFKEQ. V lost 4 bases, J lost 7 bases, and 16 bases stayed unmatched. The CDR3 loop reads CASSPYPRQGAGQPQHF. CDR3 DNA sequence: TGTGCCAGCAGCCCCTACCCGCGACAGGGCGCTGGGCAGCCCCAGCATTTT.

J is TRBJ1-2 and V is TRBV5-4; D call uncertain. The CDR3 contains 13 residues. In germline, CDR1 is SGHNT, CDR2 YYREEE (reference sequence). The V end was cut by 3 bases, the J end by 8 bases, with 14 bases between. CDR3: CASSSVPAGGYTF. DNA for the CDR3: TGTGCCAGCAGCTCAGTGCCCGCGGGAGGCTACACCTTC. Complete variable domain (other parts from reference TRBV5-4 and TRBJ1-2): ETGVTQSPTHLIKTRGQQVTLRCSSQSGHNTVSWYQQALGQGPQFIFQYYREEENGRGNFPPRFSGLQFPNYSSELNVNALELDDSALYLCASSSVPAGGYTFGSGTRLTVV.

The CDR3 sequence is CASSLAKAGAGSEQFF. In DNA form, the CDR3 reads TGTGCCAGCAGCTTGGCCAAAGCGGGAGCAGGATCTGAGCAGTTCTTC. The chain employs TRBV5-4 and TRBJ2-1; 8 nucleotides line up with TRBD2. Unmatched junction bases numbered 11, after V lost 0 bases and J lost 9 bases. The CDR3 contains 16 residues. The V gene's germline CDR1 is SGHNT and CDR2 YYREEE (reference sequence).

CDR3 residues: CASSSRVIGEQYF. CDR3 DNA: TGTGCCAGCAGTTCACGGGTCATTGGCGAGCAGTACTTC. V is TRBV6-5 and J is TRBJ2-7; D gene unclear. Trimming took 4 bases from V and 6 from J, leaving 13 bases between them. The germline CDR1 and CDR2 sequences are MNHEY and SVGAGI. The CDR3 covers 13 residues.

Written as DNA, the CDR3 is TGTGCCAGCAGTGAAGCGGGGGGACAGTTCTACGAGCAGTACTTC. This sequence encodes CASSEAGGQFYEQYF. The gene calls are TRBV6-1 and TRBJ2-7; D perhaps matches TRBD1 (7 bases). The CDR3 is made up of 15 amino acids. Germline V lookup: CDR1 MNHNS, CDR2 SASEGT. The V gene lost 0 bases and the J gene lost 3 bases, with 12 bases spanning the gap.

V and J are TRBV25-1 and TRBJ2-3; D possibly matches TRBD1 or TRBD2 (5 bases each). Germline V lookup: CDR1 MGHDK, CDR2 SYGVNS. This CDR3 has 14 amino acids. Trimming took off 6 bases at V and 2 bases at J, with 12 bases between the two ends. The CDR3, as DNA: TGTGCCAGCAGGGGACCGACCCCCACAGATACGCAGTATTTT. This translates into CASRGPTPTDTQYF.

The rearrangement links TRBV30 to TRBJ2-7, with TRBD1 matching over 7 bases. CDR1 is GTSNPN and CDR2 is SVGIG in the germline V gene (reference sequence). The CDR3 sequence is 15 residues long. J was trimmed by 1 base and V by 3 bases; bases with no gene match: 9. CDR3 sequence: CAWRDKGAGSYEQYF. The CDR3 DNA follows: TGTGCCTGGAGAGATAAGGGGGCAGGATCCTACGAGCAGTACTTC.

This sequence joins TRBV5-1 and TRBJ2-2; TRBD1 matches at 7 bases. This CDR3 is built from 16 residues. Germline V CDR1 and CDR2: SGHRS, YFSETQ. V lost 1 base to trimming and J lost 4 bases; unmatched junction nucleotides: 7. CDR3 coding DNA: TGCGCCAGCAGCTTGTATACAGGGGTCGGCACCGGGGAGCTGTTTTTT. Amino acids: CASSLYTGVGTGELFF.

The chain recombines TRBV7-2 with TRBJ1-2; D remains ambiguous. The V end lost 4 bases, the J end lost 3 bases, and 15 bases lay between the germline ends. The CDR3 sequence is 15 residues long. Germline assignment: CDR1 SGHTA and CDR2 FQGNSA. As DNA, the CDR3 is TGTGCCAGCAGCTCCGTATTGACCCTTTACTATGGCTACACCTTC. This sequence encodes CASSSVLTLYYGYTF.

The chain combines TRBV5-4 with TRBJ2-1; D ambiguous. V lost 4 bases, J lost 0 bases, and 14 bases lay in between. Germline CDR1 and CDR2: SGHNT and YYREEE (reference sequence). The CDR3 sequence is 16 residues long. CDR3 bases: TGTGCCAGCAGCGGGCCGACCTTGAGCTCCTACAATGAGCAGTTCTTC. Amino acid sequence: CASSGPTLSSYNEQFF. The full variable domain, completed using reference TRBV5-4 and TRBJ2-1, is ETGVTQSPTHLIKTRGQQVTLRCSSQSGHNTVSWYQQALGQGPQFIFQYYREEENGRGNFPPRFSGLQFPNYSSELNVNALELDDSALYLCASSGPTLSSYNEQFFGPGTRLTVL.